The following is a T cell receptor (beta chain) sequence with its context. Its target is not known. The data belong to a study of T cells in Graves' hyperthyroidism and ophthalmopathy. For the study at large: Peripheral blood was secured at the point of initial diagnosis, before any treatment. The study, taken as a whole, reports: Researchers found most expanded thyroid clonotypes above 0.001 in blood as well.

This CDR3 has 17 amino acids. The V segment lost 5 bases and the J segment 5 bases; nucleotides outside the gene matches: 12. Germline V gene lookup returns CDR1 SGHAT and CDR2 FQNNGV. Researchers amplified the TCR beta CDR3 regions from RNA transcripts. TCR CDR3 underwent first-round RT-PCR with the HTBI primer set. Via MiXCR, TCRdb re-called the multiplex PCR reads, giving one row per CDR3 protein. The sample holds around 360,000 distinct CDR3 sequences; about 15% are singletons and the top ten take roughly 20%. In the ophthalmopathy cohort, Clinical Activity Score was at least 3, NOSPECS grade at least 4, and duration under 3 months.

This sequence joins TRBV11-2 and TRBJ2-7; 13 bases map to TRBD2. Specimen: blood. The sequence derives from a woman aged 55-70 years with Graves' ophthalmopathy. The DNA for the CDR3 is TGTGCCAGCAGCCCGAGGACTAGCGGGAGCTTTGGCGACGAGCAGTACTTC. This gives the protein CASSPRTSGSFGDEQYF.